Listed below are T cell receptor beta chains from one sample, sequenced in a study of blood T cell repertoires in COVID-19. Profiling relied on immunoSEQ multiplex PCR, and the TCRdb table lists in-frame clones only, not all of them. The data contain 200,000 to 250,000 clones, about 80% of them singletons. Material for sequencing was peripheral blood. The source of these receptors is a woman older than 75 with acute or convalescent COVID-19. Both conserved end residues are part of each CDR3. A D gene is named only where the DNA matches it firmly. A row's size may be missing; if present it is once, few, many or a size class.

D: TRBD1; size: once; length: 16; V: TRBV5-5; J: TRBJ1-1; CDR3: CASSLDPGQGTTEAFF; DNA: TGTGCCAGCAGCTTGGACCCCGGACAGGGAACCACTGAAGCTTTCTTT
D: TRBD1; size: few; length: 14; V: TRBV29-1; J: TRBJ1-2; CDR3: CSVEESGGEVGYTF; DNA: TGCAGCGTTGAAGAGTCAGGGGGCGAGGTGGGCTACACCTTC
D: TRBD1; size: NA; length: 14; V: TRBV27; J: TRBJ1-1; CDR3: CASRKQGADTEAFF; DNA: TGTGCCAGCAGGAAACAGGGGGCTGACACTGAAGCTTTCTTT
D: TRBD1; size: NA; length: 16; V: TRBV7-9; J: TRBJ2-7; CDR3: CASSWFTGGGIEEQYF; DNA: TGTGCCAGCAGCTGGTTCACAGGGGGTGGGATTGAAGAGCAGTACTTC
D: TRBD1; size: NA; length: 14; V: TRBV5-6; J: TRBJ1-6; CDR3: CASSWQGVRSPLHF; DNA: TGTGCCAGCAGCTGGCAGGGGGTGCGGTCACCCCTCCACTTT
D: NA; size: NA; length: 15; V: TRBV28; J: TRBJ2-5; CDR3: CASSFGGGGGQTQYF; DNA: TGTGCCAGCAGTTTTGGCGGCGGTGGGGGCCAGACCCAGTACTTC
D: NA; size: NA; length: 14; V: TRBV5-6; J: TRBJ1-1; CDR3: CASSFNRALSEAFF; DNA: TGTGCCAGCAGCTTTAACAGGGCGCTTAGCGAAGCTTTCTTT
D: NA; size: NA; length: 17; V: TRBV14; J: TRBJ1-1; CDR3: CATNGKMGGRMNTEAFF; DNA: TGTGCCACCAACGGAAAGATGGGGGGGCGCATGAACACTGAAGCTTTCTTT
D: NA; size: NA; length: 11; V: TRBV19; J: TRBJ1-5; CDR3: CASSSGQPQHF; DNA: TGTGCCAGTAGTTCCGGTCAGCCCCAGCATTTT
D: NA; size: NA; length: 17; V: TRBV18; J: TRBJ1-4; CDR3: CASSLDRKGATNEKLFF; DNA: TGTGCCAGCTCACTGGACAGAAAAGGGGCAACTAATGAAAAACTGTTTTTT
D: NA; size: NA; length: 15; V: TRBV6-5; J: TRBJ1-1; CDR3: CASSSGGHIGTEAFF; DNA: TGTGCCAGCAGTTCGGGGGGGCATATAGGCACTGAAGCTTTCTTT
D: TRBD1; size: NA; length: 14; V: TRBV5-6; J: TRBJ1-1; CDR3: CASSRDRLNTEAFF; DNA: TGTGCCAGCAGCCGGGACAGGCTAAACACTGAAGCTTTCTTT
D: NA; size: few; length: 15; V: TRBV6-2/TRBV6-3; J: TRBJ1-2; CDR3: CASSDPQGSNYGYTF; DNA: TGTGCCAGCAGCGACCCCCAGGGATCCAACTATGGCTACACCTTC
D: NA; size: NA; length: 15; V: TRBV19; J: TRBJ2-3; CDR3: CASSSRPVPTDTQYF; DNA: TGTGCCAGTAGTTCCCGTCCCGTCCCCACAGATACGCAGTATTTT
D: TRBD2; size: NA; length: 15; V: TRBV6-5; J: TRBJ2-7; CDR3: CASSPLAGGGNEQYF; DNA: TGTGCCAGCAGCCCCCTAGCGGGGGGAGGGAACGAGCAGTACTTC
D: NA; size: NA; length: 13; V: TRBV6-5; J: TRBJ1-1; CDR3: CASSPRGGRKAFF; DNA: TGTGCCAGCAGCCCCCGAGGAGGGAGGAAAGCTTTCTTT
D: NA; size: once; length: 12; V: TRBV19; J: TRBJ1-2; CDR3: CASRTQTYGYTF; DNA: TGTGCCAGTAGGACACAAACCTATGGCTACACCTTC
D: TRBD2; size: NA; length: 15; V: TRBV7-3; J: TRBJ2-1; CDR3: CASSPQPGLAGEQFF; DNA: TGTGCCAGCAGCCCCCAACCGGGACTAGCGGGGGAGCAGTTCTTC
D: TRBD1; size: NA; length: 14; V: TRBV5-1; J: TRBJ1-1; CDR3: CASSPGQGGGEAFF; DNA: TGCGCCAGCAGCCCGGGACAGGGAGGCGGTGAAGCTTTCTTT
D: TRBD2; size: NA; length: 17; V: TRBV5-1; J: TRBJ2-2; CDR3: CASSLELGLAGVGELFF; DNA: TGCGCCAGCAGCTTGGAACTAGGACTAGCGGGGGTCGGGGAGCTGTTTTTT
D: TRBD2; size: NA; length: 16; V: TRBV7-3; J: TRBJ2-5; CDR3: CASSLNAAGGLETQYF; DNA: TGTGCCAGCAGCTTAAATGCAGCGGGGGGGCTTGAGACCCAGTACTTC
D: NA; size: NA; length: 14; V: TRBV3-1/TRBV3-2; J: TRBJ1-6; CDR3: CASSKQGNNSPLHF; DNA: TGTGCCAGCAGTAAACAGGGTAATAATTCACCCCTCCACTTT
D: NA; size: NA; length: 13; V: TRBV27; J: TRBJ1-1; CDR3: CASSLPGSTEAFF; DNA: TGTGCCAGCAGTTTACCGGGGAGCACTGAAGCTTTCTTT
D: NA; size: NA; length: 14; V: TRBV19; J: TRBJ1-2; CDR3: CASSIQQFNYGYTF; DNA: TGTGCCAGTAGTATCCAACAGTTTAACTATGGCTACACCTTC
D: TRBD1; size: NA; length: 15; V: TRBV28; J: TRBJ2-7; CDR3: CASTPRGQGAHEQYF; DNA: TGTGCCAGCACCCCTAGGGGACAGGGGGCCCACGAGCAGTACTTC
D: NA; size: NA; length: 14; V: TRBV5-4; J: TRBJ2-3; CDR3: CASRHKGGTDTQYF; DNA: TGTGCCAGCAGACATAAGGGGGGCACAGATACGCAGTATTTT
D: TRBD1; size: NA; length: 15; V: TRBV11-2; J: TRBJ1-2; CDR3: CASSHIEGRGDGYTF; DNA: TGTGCCAGCAGCCATATAGAGGGCAGGGGGGACGGCTACACCTTC
D: NA; size: NA; length: 14; V: TRBV7-9; J: TRBJ1-2; CDR3: CASSLGRDFAGYTF; DNA: TGTGCCAGCAGCTTAGGGAGAGATTTCGCTGGCTACACCTTC
D: NA; size: NA; length: 14; V: TRBV11-2; J: TRBJ2-5; CDR3: CASGLYDGPGTQYF; DNA: TGTGCCAGCGGACTCTATGACGGGCCCGGGACCCAGTACTTC
D: TRBD1; size: NA; length: 16; V: TRBV24-1; J: TRBJ1-2; CDR3: CATSDPAGTGGCGYTF; DNA: TGTGCCACCAGTGATCCCGCCGGGACAGGGGGCTGTGGCTACACCTTC
D: NA; size: NA; length: 16; V: TRBV3-1/TRBV3-2; J: TRBJ2-6; CDR3: CASSQVPGSGANVLTF; DNA: TGTGCCAGCAGCCAAGTACCGGGGTCTGGGGCCAACGTCCTGACTTTC
D: TRBD2; size: NA; length: 16; V: TRBV4-3; J: TRBJ2-7; CDR3: CASSQDGAGGHYEQYF; DNA: TGCGCCAGCAGCCAAGATGGAGCGGGAGGGCACTACGAGCAGTACTTC
D: NA; size: NA; length: 14; V: TRBV7-9; J: TRBJ1-1; CDR3: CASSLFNMNTEAFF; DNA: TGTGCCAGCAGCTTATTTAACATGAACACTGAAGCTTTCTTT
D: NA; size: NA; length: 12; V: TRBV6-4; J: TRBJ1-1; CDR3: CARAGVYTEAFF; DNA: TGTGCCAGGGCGGGGGTGTACACTGAAGCTTTCTTT
D: NA; size: NA; length: 17; V: TRBV18; J: TRBJ1-5; CDR3: CASSPQRGSGSNQPQHF; DNA: TGTGCCAGCTCACCTCAGCGAGGGTCAGGAAGCAATCAGCCCCAGCATTTT
D: NA; size: NA; length: 16; V: TRBV4-1; J: TRBJ2-7; CDR3: CASSQDVASPSYEQYF; DNA: TGCGCCAGCAGCCAAGATGTGGCTAGTCCCTCCTACGAGCAGTACTTC
D: TRBD1; size: NA; length: 15; V: TRBV28; J: TRBJ1-2; CDR3: CASSPSGTANYGYTF; DNA: TGTGCCAGCAGTCCCTCGGGGACAGCTAACTATGGCTACACCTTC